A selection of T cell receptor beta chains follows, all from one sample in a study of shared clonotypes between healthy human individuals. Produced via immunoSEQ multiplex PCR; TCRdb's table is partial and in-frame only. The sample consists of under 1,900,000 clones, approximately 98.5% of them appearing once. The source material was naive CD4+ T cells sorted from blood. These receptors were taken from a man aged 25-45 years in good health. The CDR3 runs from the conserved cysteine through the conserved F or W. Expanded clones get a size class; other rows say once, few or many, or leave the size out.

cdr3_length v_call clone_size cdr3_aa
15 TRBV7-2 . CASSPRTSGPYEQYF
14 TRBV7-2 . CASSSDPSSYEQYF
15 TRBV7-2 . CASSLVAGGTGELFF
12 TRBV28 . CASRPDREPQHF
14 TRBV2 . CASLSERTNEKLFF
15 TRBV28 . CASIPGLAGIYEQYF
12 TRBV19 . CASSSASYEQYF
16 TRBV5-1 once CASSLDGASSYNEQFF
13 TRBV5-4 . CASSLVGTYEQYF
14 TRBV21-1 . CASSKDGQNNEQFF
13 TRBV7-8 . CASSLRTQETQYF
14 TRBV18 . CASSPGTSTYEQYF
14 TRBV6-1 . CATYPGLADNEQFF
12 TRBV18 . CASSPTPDTQYF
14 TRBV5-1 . CASSALDLVYEQYF
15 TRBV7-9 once CASSLIDYTTDTQYF
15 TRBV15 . CATSRGGDFGEKLFF
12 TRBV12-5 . CASGLEGDTQYF
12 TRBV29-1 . CSVTGNTDTQYF
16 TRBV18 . CASSPLALDGANVLTF
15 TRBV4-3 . CASSQAAVFNEKLFF
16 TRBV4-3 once CASSQDPGPKSYEQYF
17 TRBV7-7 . CASSLGNGLAGTDTQYF
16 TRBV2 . CASSARSLGLNYGYTF
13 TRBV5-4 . CASSIPSSDEQYF
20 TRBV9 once CASSPYRGRVGQLDHGTIYF
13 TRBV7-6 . CASRGMPPGTQYF
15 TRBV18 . CASSNREWAIDTQYF
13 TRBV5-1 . CASNRASQETQYF
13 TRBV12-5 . CASGSGNQETQYF
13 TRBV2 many CASSYQSNTEAFF
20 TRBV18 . CASSLLYLGERTSSYNEQFF
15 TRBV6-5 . CASSPSGTGAEKLFF
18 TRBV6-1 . CASSGPLPSGRAKDTQYF
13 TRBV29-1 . CSVAGGYTGELFF
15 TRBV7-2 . CASSRQGARTDTQYF
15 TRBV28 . CASSLGRTLNQPQHF
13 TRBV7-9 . CARRTINTGELFF
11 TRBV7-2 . CASSSGRAQYF
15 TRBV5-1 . CASSLVGGPYNEQFF
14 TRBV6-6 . CASSYGGQEDGYTF
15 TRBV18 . CASSPIRTGTDTQYF
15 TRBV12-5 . CASGLQGVHSYEQYF
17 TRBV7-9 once CASSLIIGGAPQETQYF
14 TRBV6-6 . CASSPPGVKNIQYF
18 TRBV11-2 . CASSPAVLAGGVYNEQFF
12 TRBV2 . CASSREGQPQHF
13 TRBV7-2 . CASSSQLTGELFF
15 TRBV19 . CASSITGNLNYEQYF
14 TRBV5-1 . CASSLSGQHYEQYF
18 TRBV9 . CASSVVGQLPSSYNEQFF
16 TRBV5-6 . CASSLVGRSSYNEQFF
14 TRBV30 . CAWSTGGSNQPQHF
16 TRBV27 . CASSFLGGRANNEQFF
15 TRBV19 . CASRRDRAQGGELFF
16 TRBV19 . CASSIRQLGTTDTQYF
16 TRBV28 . CASSFPGGVGKNIQYF
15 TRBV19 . CASSNGDRGYYEQYF
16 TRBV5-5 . CASSKSINTGRTEAFF